This T cell receptor (beta chain) originates from a study of OX40 agonist ivuxolimab in advanced cancers. Clones were sequenced by immunoSEQ multiplex PCR, and TCRdb holds only the in-frame ones, with some missing. The sample lists about 43,000 clones, approximately 84% occurring once. V gave up 5 bases and J gave up 13 bases; unmatched junction bases: 14. The CDR3 consists of 14 residues. The V gene's germline CDR1 is SEHNR and CDR2 FQNEAQ (reference sequence). This receptor was identified in an adult with an advanced solid tumor such as melanoma, head and neck, liver or kidney cancer. This specimen was CD4+ or CD8+ T cells sorted from blood, taken in a trial of the OX40 agonist ivuxolimab. V and J are TRBV7-9 and TRBJ2-1; 7 bases agree with TRBD1. The CDR3 here is CASSTPDRLGSQFF. In nucleotides, the CDR3 is TGTGCCAGCAGCACACCGGACAGGCTAGGCTCCCAGTTCTTC. Together with reference TRBV7-9 and TRBJ2-1, the CDR3 gives the full variable domain: DTGVSQNPRHKITKRGQNVTFRCDPISEHNRLYWYRQTLGQGPEFLTYFQNEAQLEKSRLLSDRFSAERPKGSFSTLEIQRTEQGDSAMYLCASSTPDRLGSQFFGPGTRLTVL.